A single TCR beta chain is shown here with its context. TCRdb's copy holds only in-frame clones and misses some; the assay was immunoSEQ multiplex PCR. This table holds over 150,000 clones, nearly 90% found once. Germline loops: CDR1 LGHDT, CDR2 YNNKEL (reference sequence). Germline trimming cut 4 bases from V and 6 bases from J; bases unmatched to any gene: 11. CDR3 size: 17 residues. The sample originates from a study of control samples from healthy donors and cancer patients. This TCR came from a woman in her forties or fifties in good health. The V and J genes are TRBV3-1 (or the pseudogene TRBV3-2) and TRBJ2-2; 10 bases are a match to TRBD2. The sequenced sample was blood. CDR3 protein: CASSRRALAGLPGELFF. CDR3 nucleotides: TGTGCCAGCAGCCGAAGGGCACTAGCGGGGTTACCCGGGGAGCTGTTTTTT.